Each of the 25 T cell receptor beta chains below was sequenced from the same sample in a study of cytotoxic CD8 clonotypes in ibrutinib-treated CLL. Produced via immunoSEQ multiplex PCR; TCRdb's table is partial and in-frame only. Seen here are 35,000 or so clones, 71% observed once, and the top ten hold about a sixth. The sample in question was PBMCs, obtained at disease progression, from a patient treated with ibrutinib. These receptors were obtained from a human donor with chronic lymphocytic leukemia.

This clone was seen a single time. V gene TRBV10-3 combines with J gene TRBJ1-5, with TRBD1 as a possible D gene (6 bases). The CDR3 sequence is 13 residues long. Trimming stripped 4 bases from V and 3 bases from J, with 7 bases between. CDR1 is ENHRY and CDR2 is SYGVKD in the germline V gene. The CDR3 loop is CAISAGVNQPQHF. The CDR3 DNA reads TGTGCCATCAGTGCAGGGGTCAATCAGCCCCAGCATTTT.

The V call is TRBV6-6, the J call TRBJ2-3; the D gene is possibly TRBD1 (6 bases). The CDR3 loop spans 14 amino acids. Germline-derived CDR1 and CDR2 are MNHNY and SVGAGI (reference sequence). Trimming stripped 5 bases from V and 9 bases from J, with 18 bases between. DNA of the CDR3: TGTGCCAGCAGTCCGGACAGCCTGGGGAACACGCAGTATTTT. This codes for CASSPDSLGNTQYF.

The chain recombines TRBV5-1 with TRBJ2-7; D is uncertain. Trimming cost V 4 bases and J 2 bases, with 10 bases left between them. This CDR3 spans 13 amino acids. The V gene's germline CDR1 is SGHRS and CDR2 YFSETQ. The CDR3 loop reads CASSPDGTYEQYF. CDR3 DNA sequence: TGCGCCAGCAGCCCCGACGGAACCTACGAGCAGTACTTC.

The rearrangement uses TRBV5-1 and TRBJ2-7; D not resolved. V dropped 0 bases and J dropped 7 bases, with 11 bases sitting between them. The CDR3 extends over 13 amino acids. Germline V gives CDR1 SGHRS, CDR2 YFSETQ. The CDR3 DNA follows: TGCGCCAGCAGCTTGGTGGGAAAAGAGGAGCAGTACTTC. It is translated as CASSLVGKEEQYF.

The genes are TRBV5-5 and TRBJ2-7; tentatively, D is TRBD1 (8 bases). Germline V CDR1 and CDR2: SGHKS, YYEKEE (reference sequence). This CDR3 has 14 residues. V dropped 5 bases and J dropped 1 base, with 13 bases sitting between them. The CDR3: CASRIQGGSYEQYF. The CDR3 nucleotides are TGTGCCAGCAGAATACAGGGGGGGTCCTACGAGCAGTACTTC.

The genes are TRBV19 and TRBJ2-2; 8 bases are a match to TRBD1. V was clipped by 4 bases and J by 3 bases; unmatched bases: 4. Germline lookup yields CDR1 LNHDA and CDR2 SQIVND (reference sequence). This CDR3 has 15 residues. This CDR3 reads CASSTGTGYTGELFF. The DNA of the CDR3 is TGTGCCAGTAGTACTGGGACAGGATACACCGGGGAGCTGTTTTTT.

Ten or more counts support this clone. This chain connects TRBV6-4 to TRBJ2-2; 7 nucleotides align to TRBD2. This CDR3 region has 13 residues. Germline-derived CDR1 and CDR2 are MRHNA and SNTAGT. With 2 bases clipped from V and 6 bases from J, the junction kept 0 bases outside the gene matches. The CDR3 sequence is CASSDGGAGELFF. The CDR3 DNA reads TGTGCCAGCAGTGACGGGGGGGCCGGGGAGCTGTTTTTT.

The chain couples TRBV19 to TRBJ2-2, with D tentatively TRBD1 (6 bases). The germline V gene has CDR1 LNHDA and CDR2 SQIVND (reference sequence). The CDR3 spans 15 residues. The V and J ends lost 4 bases and 4 bases respectively, with 13 bases between them. The CDR3 region has the DNA TGTGCCAGTAGTAACCAACAGGGTACCACCGGGGAGCTGTTTTTT. It specifies CASSNQQGTTGELFF.

This sequence joins TRBV10-2 and TRBJ1-1; TRBD1 might be the D (6 bases). From germline, CDR1 is WSHSY and CDR2 SAAADI. This CDR3 comprises 15 residues. Trimming cost V 5 bases and J 5 bases, with 18 bases left between them. The CDR3 reads CASSHGGARGTEAFF. The CDR3 DNA reads TGCGCCAGCAGTCACGGGGGGGCGAGGGGGACTGAAGCTTTCTTT.

The table lists this clone with a count of one. The V call is TRBV6-1, the J call TRBJ1-2; possible D gene TRBD1, 6 bases. The CDR3 totals 12 residues. V was cut by 4 bases and J by 4 bases, with 7 bases left in between. Germline CDR1 MNHNS, CDR2 SASEGT. The CDR3 coding sequence is TGTGCCAGCAGTGCACAGGGCTATGGCTACACCTTC. Protein sequence: CASSAQGYGYTF.

The gene calls are TRBV5-6 and TRBJ1-1, with 9 bases identical to TRBD1. CDR3 length: 15 amino acids. Germline CDR1 is SGHDT and CDR2 is YYEEEE. V shed 4 bases, J shed 4 bases, and the junction held 8 bases outside the gene matches. The DNA of the CDR3 is TGTGCCAGCAGCACAAACCCGACAGGGGGCACTGAAGCTTTCTTT. It encodes CASSTNPTGGTEAFF.

The V and J genes are TRBV5-1 and TRBJ2-3; D is perhaps TRBD1 (6 bases). V dropped 4 bases and J dropped 4 bases, with 7 bases sitting between them. The CDR3 is made up of 12 amino acids. Germline V CDR1 and CDR2: SGHRS, YFSETQ. The DNA of the CDR3 is TGCGCCAGCAGCCCAGGGGCAGATACGCAGTATTTT. It encodes CASSPGADTQYF.

The genes are TRBV27 and TRBJ1-6; D may be TRBD1 (6 bases). The CDR3 covers 15 residues. V was cut by 0 bases and J by 8 bases, with 11 bases left in between. Germline loops: CDR1 MNHEY, CDR2 SMNVEV (reference sequence). CDR3 loop: CASSLSGGVYSPLHF. CDR3 coding DNA: TGTGCCAGCAGTTTATCCGGGGGCGTTTATTCACCCCTCCACTTT.

This chain joins TRBV19 and TRBJ2-2, with TRBD1 matching 9 bases. Germline CDR1 LNHDA, CDR2 SQIVND (reference sequence). The CDR3 has 17 amino acids. After removal of 3 bases from V and 3 bases from J, the junction contained 8 bases not matched to a gene. Written as DNA, the CDR3 is TGTGCCAGTAGTATTTCGCCCGACAGGGGGGACACCGGGGAGCTGTTTTTT. It specifies CASSISPDRGDTGELFF.

This rearrangement joins TRBV5-6 to TRBJ2-1, with 13 bases that match TRBD2. The junction had 17 bases not matched to a gene; V was cut back by 4 bases and J by 13 bases. The CDR3 is made up of 17 amino acids. In germline, CDR1 is SGHDT, CDR2 YYEEEE. The DNA for the CDR3 is TGTGCCAGCAGCCTCGGACAGCAACGACTAGCGGGGGGCGAACAGTTCTTC. Encoded protein: CASSLGQQRLAGGEQFF.

A word on this clone: Other DNA sequences in the same sample also yield this CDR3. The V gene is TRBV19, the J gene TRBJ1-5; 10 bases align to TRBD1. Germline trimming cut 6 bases from V and 4 bases from J; bases unmatched to any gene: 3. This CDR3 contains 14 residues. Germline V gene lookup returns CDR1 LNHDA and CDR2 SQIVND (reference sequence). CDR3 DNA sequence: TGTGCCAGTAGGGGGGACAGGGGAAATCAGCCCCAGCATTTT. Amino acid sequence: CASRGDRGNQPQHF.

This chain links TRBV11-2 with TRBJ2-2; TRBD2 agrees at 11 bases. This CDR3 is 16 amino acids long. Germline CDR1 SGHAT, CDR2 FQNNGV. J lost 0 bases, V lost 5 bases, and 2 bases had no gene match. CDR3 residues: CASSISGGANTGELFF. The CDR3, as DNA: TGTGCCAGCAGCATTAGCGGGGGGGCGAACACCGGGGAGCTGTTTTTT.

This clone was seen more than once but under ten times. The CDR3: CAISESPRGDTQYF. The CDR3 DNA reads as TGTGCCATCAGTGAGTCGCCGCGGGGGGATACGCAGTATTTT. The V and J genes are TRBV10-3 and TRBJ2-3; 7 bases line up with TRBD2. This CDR3 is 14 amino acids long. J was trimmed by 6 bases and V by 0 bases; bases with no gene match: 3. CDR1 ENHRY and CDR2 SYGVKD come from the germline V gene.

By share, this clone ranks as medium-sized. V usage is TRBV7-2 and J usage is TRBJ2-7; D is possibly TRBD2 (5 bases). The CDR3 sequence is 12 residues long. In germline, CDR1 is SGHTA, CDR2 FQGNSA. The V end lost 5 bases, the J end lost 3 bases, and 8 bases lay between the germline ends. In DNA form, the CDR3 reads TGTGCCAGCAGCCACCGGGGCTACGAGCAGTACTTC. Its translation is CASSHRGYEQYF.

This clone has a handful of counts. The V call is TRBV10-1, the J call TRBJ2-7, with D unclear. The V and J ends lost 4 bases and 6 bases respectively, with 4 bases between them. Germline-derived CDR1 and CDR2 are WNHNN and SYGVQD (reference sequence). The CDR3 contains 10 residues. The DNA for the CDR3 is TGCGCCAGCAGTGTCTTCGAGCAGTACTTC. Translation gives CASSVFEQYF.

The chain couples TRBV5-1 to TRBJ2-5, with TRBD2 identical over 10 bases. The trim removed 1 base at V and 2 bases at J, leaving 5 bases unmatched. The CDR3 contains 16 residues. Per germline, CDR1 SGHRS and CDR2 YFSETQ. The CDR3 DNA is TGCGCCAGCAGCTTGTTTCTAGCGGGGGCTCAAGAGACCCAGTACTTC. Its translation is CASSLFLAGAQETQYF. The full variable domain, in which reference TRBV5-1 and TRBJ2-5 provide the parts outside the CDR3, is KAGVTQTPRYLIKTRGQQVTLSCSPISGHRSVSWYQQTPGQGLQFLFEYFSETQRNKGNFPGRFSGRQFSNSRSEMNVSTLELGDSALYLCASSLFLAGAQETQYFGPGTRLLVL.

The rearrangement links TRBV9 to TRBJ2-7, with D perhaps matching TRBD1 (6 bases). Germline V gene lookup returns CDR1 SGDLS and CDR2 YYNGEE. V lost 0 bases and J 4 bases, leaving 17 bases between the germline ends. There are 16 residues in the CDR3. CDR3 sequence (DNA): TGTGCCAGCAGCGTAGACTCAGGGGCCGATGGGTACGAGCAGTACTTC. This sequence encodes CASSVDSGADGYEQYF.

This chain joins TRBV4-2 and TRBJ2-4; 13 bases align to TRBD2. Germline loops: CDR1 LGHNA, CDR2 YNFKEQ. V lost 1 base, J lost 2 bases, and 5 bases stayed unmatched. The CDR3 extends over 18 amino acids. As DNA, the CDR3 is TGTGCCAGCAGCCAAGGACTAGCGGGGGGATATACCAAAAACATTCAGTACTTC. Its translation: CASSQGLAGGYTKNIQYF.

This chain connects TRBV6-4 to TRBJ1-1; tentatively, D is TRBD1 (5 bases). Trimming removed 5 bases at V and 1 base at J, with 11 bases between. The germline V gene has CDR1 MRHNA and CDR2 SNTAGT. The length of the CDR3 is 14 residues. DNA for the CDR3: TGTGCCAGCAGTCCCCTGGGGGGGAACACTGAAGCTTTCTTT. Residues: CASSPLGGNTEAFF.

This chain's CDR3 is CASSETLMRGYTF. CDR3 sequence (DNA): TGCGCCAGCAGCGAGACCCTAATGCGGGGCTACACCTTC. J is TRBJ1-2 and V is TRBV5-1, with D hard to call. The CDR3 has 13 amino acids. Germline V gene sequence: CDR1 SGHRS, CDR2 YFSETQ. Trimming cost V 4 bases and J 8 bases, with 15 bases left between them.